This T cell receptor (beta chain) was captured in a study of blood T cell repertoires in COVID-19. On the study more broadly: Whether acute or convalescent, the COVID-19 samples came from the United States, Italy and Spain. The analysed material was cDNA or gDNA that came from T cells, B-cell-depleted T cells, or PBMCs.

The germline V gene has CDR1 MNHEY and CDR2 SMNVEV (reference sequence). J gave up 0 bases and V 7 bases, and 6 bases lay outside the gene matches. CDR3 length: 15 amino acids. Study processing details: Amplification of reference gene primers was used by the study to estimate nucleated cell counts. Method: immunoSEQ multiplex PCR; TCRdb's copy keeps in-frame clones and lacks some. That table is the source of V, J and clone size, and D and trimming were worked out from the DNA. Found here are about 170,000 clones, under 90% of them singletons; the top ten hold around 12%. Participant age was about 18 to 95 years, and participants resided in around 24 US areas.

Sequenced sample: PBMCs or T cells enriched from blood (not recorded which). This chain uses TRBV27 with TRBJ2-1; 7 bases fit TRBD2. The source is a middle-aged man who had recovered from COVID-19. The CDR3 loop is CASNWRGTSYNEQFF. As DNA, the CDR3 is TGTGCCAGCAATTGGCGGGGGACCTCCTACAATGAGCAGTTCTTC.